This TCR beta chain was identified during a study of shared clonotypes between healthy human individuals. Study results and limitations: Lower generation probabilities were found for non-shared clonotypes than for those shared by all four donors.

The naive CD8 population came from CD45RO-negative cells selected for CCR7, without terminally differentiated effector memory CD45RA+ cells. The repertoire was sequenced with immunoSEQ multiplex PCR; TCRdb's copy has only in-frame clones and lacks some. This sample yields around 1,900,000 clones, of which 80% to 95% are seen a single time; 1.5% to 2% belongs to the top ten. Comment on this clone: No antigen is known for it.

The sample comprised naive CD8+ T cells from PBMCs. This TCR was sampled from a man between 18 and 35 years old in good health. Some clones in this sample may be carry-over from other donors' samples.

DNA for the CDR3: TGTGCCAGCAGTTTAGATGGGGCTGGCTACACCTTC. Translation: CASSLDGAGYTF. The chain couples TRBV27 to TRBJ1-2, with D possibly matching TRBD1 (5 bases). Trimming stripped 2 bases from V and 7 bases from J, with 8 bases between. The CDR3 contains 12 residues. The germline V gene encodes CDR1 MNHEY and CDR2 SMNVEV (reference sequence).